Below are 7 T cell receptor beta chains sequenced from a single sample in a study of T cell changes during pregnancy in multiple sclerosis. Assay used: immunoSEQ multiplex PCR; TCRdb lists only in-frame clones, some missing. The sample includes fewer than 40,000 clones, less than 95% of them seen just once. Sequencing used CD8+ T cells from peripheral blood mononuclear cells, obtained before pregnancy. Source of these receptors: a female donor with multiple sclerosis, enrolled in a pregnancy study.

This clone was observed a single time. The V gene is TRBV12-5, the J gene TRBJ2-7; D gene ambiguous. In germline, CDR1 is LGHNT, CDR2 FRNRAP. The CDR3 covers 11 residues. V lost 3 bases, J lost 4 bases, and 4 bases lay in between. CDR3 bases: TGTGCTAGTGGTTTCGAGTACGAGCAGTACTTC. Translating it yields CASGFEYEQYF. The whole variable domain, remainder taken from reference TRBV12-5 and TRBJ2-7, is DARVTQTPRHKVTEMGQEVTMRCQPILGHNTVFWYRQTMMQGLELLAYFRNRAPLDDSGMPKDRFSAEMPDATLATLKIQPSEPRDSAVYFCASGFEYEQYFGPGTRLTVT.

The chain uses TRBV9 and TRBJ1-2; TRBD1 agrees at 11 bases. The CDR3 extends over 20 amino acids. Germline-derived CDR1 and CDR2 are SGDLS and YYNGEE. Unmatched junction bases numbered 23, after V lost 3 bases and J lost 7 bases. The CDR3 DNA follows: TGTGCCAGCAGCGAGAGATGGGACGGACAGGGGGCTCCAAATAAGCGTGGCTACACCTTC. It yields the protein CASSERWDGQGAPNKRGYTF. The full variable domain, with the rest looked up from reference TRBV9 and TRBJ1-2, is DSGVTQTPKHLITATGQRVTLRCSPRSGDLSVYWYQQSLDQGLQFLIQYYNGEERAKGNILERFSAQQFPDLHSELNLSSLELGDSALYFCASSERWDGQGAPNKRGYTFGSGTRLTVV.

The chain couples TRBV2 to TRBJ2-1; 9 bases are a match to TRBD2. The CDR3 is 14 residues long. Germline CDR1 and CDR2: SNHLY and FYNNEI. V was clipped by 10 bases and J by 5 bases; unmatched bases: 9. The CDR3 region has the DNA TGTGCCATCCTTAGCGGGAGCATAGACAATGAGCAGTTCTTC. This translates into CAILSGSIDNEQFF.

The count of this clone is one. The chain is built from TRBV2 and TRBJ2-1; TRBD2 agrees at 15 bases. The CDR3 has 15 amino acids. Trimming removed 7 bases from V and 10 bases from J; junction bases left unmatched: 8. Germline CDR1 is SNHLY and CDR2 is FYNNEI. CDR3 coding DNA: TGTGCCAGCAAGCACGGACTAGCGGGGGGGGGAGAGCAGTTCTTC. Protein product: CASKHGLAGGGEQFF.

The rearrangement joins TRBV14 to TRBJ2-7; 10 bases fit TRBD2. Germline lookup yields CDR1 SGHDN and CDR2 FVKESK. V trimming: 0 bases; J trimming: 0 bases; junction bases outside the gene matches: 14. CDR3 size: 20 residues. CDR3 in DNA: TGTGCCAGCAGCCAAGAGCGTGCGAGACTAGCGGGTCTTCACTCCTACGAGCAGTACTTC. Protein: CASSQERARLAGLHSYEQYF. The full variable domain, completed using reference TRBV14 and TRBJ2-7, is EAGVTQFPSHSVIEKGQTVTLRCDPISGHDNLYWYRRVMGKEIKFLLHFVKESKQDESGMPNNRFLAERTGGTYSTLKVQPAELEDSGVYFCASSQERARLAGLHSYEQYFGPGTRLTVT.

The chain is built from TRBV7-9 and TRBJ2-3; TRBD2 aligns across 9 bases. This CDR3 has 14 amino acids. The ends lost 7 bases at V and 2 bases at J; junction bases unmatched: 4. The germline V gene encodes CDR1 SEHNR and CDR2 FQNEAQ (reference sequence). The CDR3 bases are TGTGCCAGCATCCCGGGACTAGCCACAGATACGCAGTATTTT. It yields the protein CASIPGLATDTQYF.

This clone was detected only a few times. The V call is TRBV9, the J call TRBJ1-5, with 10 bases identical to TRBD1. Trimming removed 0 bases from V and 7 bases from J; junction bases left unmatched: 10. Germline CDR1 and CDR2: SGDLS and YYNGEE. This CDR3 is built from 17 residues. CDR3 protein: CASSVDPTGTGDQPQHF. CDR3 nucleotide sequence: TGTGCCAGCAGCGTAGACCCTACCGGGACAGGGGACCAGCCCCAGCATTTT.